Following are 20 T cell receptor beta chains from one sample sequenced in a study of T cell responses to AZD1222 COVID-19 vaccine. The assay was immunoSEQ multiplex PCR, and TCRdb's table has in-frame clones only and misses some. The data show some 60,000 clones, with 65% to 80% seen just once and 3.5% to 4.5% held by the top ten. The sequences come from peripheral blood, collected 28 days after the second AZD1222 dose. The receptor set was obtained from an adult who received the AZD1222 COVID-19 vaccine.

The rearrangement joins TRBV10-3 to TRBJ2-1; D remains ambiguous. CDR3 length: 16 amino acids. The V gene's germline CDR1 is ENHRY and CDR2 SYGVKD. The V and J ends lost 4 bases and 3 bases respectively, with 16 bases between them. This CDR3 is CAISALGLVDYNEQFF. CDR3 coding DNA: TGTGCCATCAGTGCTCTAGGGCTAGTCGACTACAATGAGCAGTTCTTC.

V gene TRBV7-2 combines with J gene TRBJ2-3; 12 bases are a match to TRBD2. This CDR3 has 17 amino acids. With V trimmed by 1 base and J by 5 bases, 7 bases remained unmatched. CDR1 is SGHTA, CDR2 FQGNSA, per germline. The CDR3 spells CASSLVSSGGAIDTQYF. The CDR3 DNA follows: TGTGCCAGCAGCTTAGTGTCTAGCGGGGGGGCCATAGATACGCAGTATTTT. The entire variable domain, with the rest obtained from reference TRBV7-2 and TRBJ2-3, is as follows: GAGVSQSPSNKVTEKGKDVELRCDPISGHTALYWYRQSLGQGLEFLIYFQGNSAPDKSGLPSDRFSAERTGGSVSTLTIQRTQQEDSAVYLCASSLVSSGGAIDTQYFGPGTRLTVL.

CDR3 in amino acids: CASSLVPTGELFF. The CDR3 DNA reads TGTGCCAGCAGCTTAGTACCCACCGGGGAGCTGTTTTTT. V usage is TRBV11-3 and J usage is TRBJ2-2; D remains ambiguous. Germline CDR1 and CDR2: SGHNT and YENEEA. The CDR3 runs 13 residues. The germline V and J ends were trimmed by 1 base and 4 bases, with 4 bases remaining between them.

This clone has only one observation. The rearrangement links TRBV7-3 to TRBJ1-1, with 8 bases identical to TRBD1. CDR1 and CDR2 (germline): SGHTA, FQGTGA. V was clipped by 5 bases and J by 4 bases; unmatched bases: 3. The CDR3 has 13 residues. CDR3 protein: CASSPTGGTEAFF. The CDR3 DNA reads TGTGCCAGCAGCCCAACAGGGGGCACTGAAGCTTTCTTT.

The gene calls are TRBV28 and TRBJ1-5, with D possibly matching TRBD1 (6 bases). Trimming took off 2 bases at V and 11 bases at J, with 16 bases between the two ends. The CDR3 is 14 residues long. In germline, CDR1 is MDHEN, CDR2 SYDVKM. CDR3 loop: CASSLGGRWEAQHF. The CDR3 DNA reads TGTGCCAGCAGTTTAGGGGGCCGGTGGGAAGCCCAGCATTTT.

This clone was detected only a few times. The CDR3 loop reads CASTETTEAFF. Written as DNA, the CDR3 is TGTGCCAGCACCGAGACCACTGAAGCTTTCTTT. The chain carries TRBV6-1 and TRBJ1-1; D not resolved. Trimming took 7 bases from V and 4 from J, leaving 7 bases between them. Germline V gives CDR1 MNHNS, CDR2 SASEGT. This CDR3 comprises 11 residues.

J is TRBJ2-1 and V is TRBV7-3; D is possibly TRBD1 (7 bases). Germline V gene sequence: CDR1 SGHTA, CDR2 FQGTGA. The CDR3 has 14 residues. Trimming removed 5 bases at V and 6 bases at J, with 14 bases between. The CDR3 DNA reads as TGTGCCAGCAGCGAGCAGGGGGGCCTCAATGAGCAGTTCTTC. It yields the protein CASSEQGGLNEQFF. Full variable domain (missing parts from reference TRBV7-3 and TRBJ2-1): GAGVSQTPSNKVTEKGKYVELRCDPISGHTALYWYRQSLGQGPEFLIYFQGTGAADDSGLPNDRFFAVRPEGSVSTLKIQRTERGDSAVYLCASSEQGGLNEQFFGPGTRLTVL.

DNA for the CDR3: TGTGCCAGCAGCTTGGTCAACGGGTACAATGAGCAGTTCTTC. The encoded protein is CASSLVNGYNEQFF. This chain links TRBV5-6 with TRBJ2-1; no firm D call. This CDR3 contains 14 residues. Germline loops: CDR1 SGHDT, CDR2 YYEEEE. Trimming took off 0 bases at V and 4 bases at J, with 8 bases between the two ends.

As concerns this clone: At one end, the junction sequence differs from germline, possibly due to a read error. V is TRBV6-2 or TRBV6-3 and J is TRBJ1-1; D uncertain. CDR1 is MNHEY and CDR2 is SVGEGT in the germline V gene. The CDR3 covers 11 residues. CDR3 sequence: CASSYKIEVFF. The CDR3 DNA is TGTGCCAGCAGTTACAAGATTGAAGTTTTCTTT.

This clone showed up just once. The chain carries TRBV15 and TRBJ1-1, with 9 nucleotides matching TRBD1. In germline, CDR1 is LNHNV, CDR2 YYDKDF (reference sequence). Losses at the gene ends were 5 bases for V and 2 bases for J; bases not matched to a gene: 6. CDR3 length: 15 residues. The CDR3 DNA sequence: TGTGCCACCAGCGGGAGGACAGGGGCAAACACTGAAGCTTTCTTT. Amino acid sequence: CATSGRTGANTEAFF.

The genes are TRBV11-2 and TRBJ1-1; D remains ambiguous. The CDR3 length is 12 residues. Germline values: CDR1 SGHAT, CDR2 FQNNGV. Trimming pared 1 base from V and 11 bases from J, leaving 11 bases between. The CDR3 here is CASSLAAKEAFF. The CDR3 nucleotides read TGTGCCAGCAGCTTAGCGGCGAAAGAGGCTTTCTTT.

This clone was detected once. The chain links TRBV18 to TRBJ2-2; 9 bases match TRBD1. The CDR3 spans 14 residues. CDR1 and CDR2 from the germline V gene are KGHSH and LQKENI. The junction had 1 base not matched to a gene; V was cut back by 4 bases and J by 4 bases. CDR3 coding DNA: TGTGCCAGCTCACGGACAGGGGCCACCGGGGAGCTGTTTTTT. As protein: CASSRTGATGELFF.

The rearrangement links TRBV11-2 to TRBJ1-1, with a weak D call TRBD1 (6 bases). V was cut by 1 base and J by 9 bases, with 12 bases left in between. In germline, CDR1 is SGHAT, CDR2 FQNNGV. CDR3 size: 13 residues. CDR3 loop: CASSLVQGRQAFF. Here the CDR3 DNA reads TGTGCCAGCAGCTTAGTCCAGGGGAGGCAAGCTTTCTTT.

The chain recombines TRBV11-3 with TRBJ2-5; TRBD1 might be the D (6 bases). The CDR3 length is 14 residues. V was cut by 5 bases and J by 4 bases, with 14 bases left in between. Germline-derived CDR1 and CDR2 are SGHNT and YENEEA. In DNA, the CDR3 is TGTGCCAGCAGCCGTACAGGGATTGCAGAGACCCAGTACTTC. Its translation: CASSRTGIAETQYF.

The chain uses TRBV7-9 and TRBJ1-3; D unclear. Germline V gives CDR1 SEHNR, CDR2 FQNEAQ (reference sequence). V lost 2 bases and J 5 bases, leaving 19 bases between the germline ends. The CDR3 length is 17 residues. Written as DNA, the CDR3 is TGTGCCAGCAGCTTAAGTCAGGACGGGATAGCGAGAAACACCATATATTTT. It is translated as CASSLSQDGIARNTIYF.

This clone has a single count. The gene calls are TRBV7-2 and TRBJ1-1, with D possibly being TRBD1 (6 bases). Germline V lookup: CDR1 SGHTA, CDR2 FQGNSA. The CDR3 has 17 amino acids. Trimming shortened V by 3 bases and J by 0 bases, and 17 bases separated the two germline ends. CDR3 loop: CASSFRGGGVMNTEAFF. The CDR3, as DNA: TGTGCCAGCAGCTTCAGGGGAGGGGGGGTCATGAACACTGAAGCTTTCTTT.

V gene TRBV2 combines with J gene TRBJ1-4; D gene unclear. This CDR3 has 13 residues. V was trimmed by 6 bases and J by 6 bases, leaving 11 bases between them. Germline lookup yields CDR1 SNHLY and CDR2 FYNNEI. CDR3 DNA: TGTGCCAGCAGCGTGGCCCGGGATGAAAAACTGTTTTTT. Protein: CASSVARDEKLFF. Variable domain in full (rest from reference TRBV2 and TRBJ1-4): EPEVTQTPSHQVTQMGQEVILRCVPISNHLYFYWYRQILGQKVEFLVSFYNNEISEKSEIFDDQFSVERPDGSNFTLKIRSTKLEDSAMYFCASSVARDEKLFFGSGTQLSVL.

The chain links TRBV7-9 to TRBJ1-3; no definite D call. This CDR3 has 16 amino acids. Trimming shortened V by 3 bases and J by 0 bases, and 12 bases separated the two germline ends. Per germline, CDR1 SEHNR and CDR2 FQNEAQ (reference sequence). This chain's CDR3 is CASSFAANPSGNTIYF. The DNA for the CDR3 is TGTGCCAGCAGCTTCGCTGCCAATCCCTCTGGAAACACCATATATTTT.

The sample holds a few counts of this clone. J is TRBJ2-7 and V is TRBV7-9; D call uncertain. Germline loops: CDR1 SEHNR, CDR2 FQNEAQ (reference sequence). The V gene lost 5 bases and the J gene lost 1 base, with 12 bases spanning the gap. The CDR3 sequence is 14 residues long. CDR3 loop: CASSPRTDSYEQYF. CDR3 nucleotide sequence: TGTGCCAGCAGCCCCCGGACGGATTCCTACGAGCAGTACTTC.

This chain joins TRBV5-4 and TRBJ1-4; 7 nucleotides match TRBD1. This CDR3 is 17 amino acids long. J was trimmed by 0 bases and V by 3 bases; bases with no gene match: 8. Germline V gene data show CDR1 as SGHNT and CDR2 as YYREEE (reference sequence). The CDR3 nucleotides are TGTGCCAGCAGCTCCGCTACAGGGGCCTCAACTAATGAAAAACTGTTTTTT. Protein product: CASSSATGASTNEKLFF.